The 13 T cell receptor beta chains in this list originate from one sample, sequenced in a study of blood T cell repertoires in COVID-19. TCRdb keeps only in-frame clones here, not all; method: immunoSEQ multiplex PCR. In the table there are approximately 300,000 clones, roughly 91% of which are singletons. Sequencing used peripheral blood. The receptors stem from a woman in her twenties or thirties with COVID-19, enrolled during active disease.

Only one count was recorded for this clone. This sequence joins TRBV2 and TRBJ2-5; the D gene is possibly TRBD1 (6 bases). The CDR3 is made up of 12 amino acids. The V gene's germline CDR1 is SNHLY and CDR2 FYNNEI. V lost 7 bases, J lost 5 bases, and 11 bases lay in between. CDR3 in DNA: TGTGCCAGCACAGGGGCTTGGGAGACCCAGTACTTC. Translation: CASTGAWETQYF.

The gene calls are TRBV7-9 and TRBJ2-7; D remains ambiguous. CDR1 and CDR2 from the germline V gene are SEHNR and FQNEAQ (reference sequence). The CDR3 has 12 amino acids. Trimming took 4 bases from V and 7 from J, leaving 11 bases between them. The CDR3 region has the DNA TGTGCCAGCAGCTCCCCAACGGGTGAGCAGTACTTC. Translated, it gives CASSSPTGEQYF.

The chain employs TRBV18 and TRBJ1-2; a weak D match, TRBD1 (5 bases). The CDR3 sequence is 14 residues long. Trimming shortened V by 1 base and J by 8 bases, and 14 bases separated the two germline ends. Germline loops: CDR1 KGHSH, CDR2 LQKENI. CDR3 protein: CASSPRIGEGGYTF. The CDR3 nucleotides read TGTGCCAGCTCACCACGTATAGGGGAAGGCGGCTACACCTTC.

The chain recombines TRBV5-1 with TRBJ1-2; 7 bases line up with TRBD1. Germline V lookup: CDR1 SGHRS, CDR2 YFSETQ. The CDR3 extends over 16 amino acids. The ends lost 4 bases at V and 4 bases at J; junction bases unmatched: 13. The CDR3 region is CASSEAGTALSYGYTF. The DNA of the CDR3 is TGCGCCAGCAGCGAAGCCGGGACAGCTTTAAGCTATGGCTACACCTTC.

The chain joins TRBV7-3 to TRBJ2-1; 9 bases fit TRBD1. The CDR3 covers 12 residues. V trimming: 8 bases; J trimming: 8 bases; junction bases outside the gene matches: 4. From germline, CDR1 is SGHTA and CDR2 FQGTGA. This CDR3 is CASGTGYDEQFF. In DNA, the CDR3 is TGTGCCAGCGGGACAGGGTACGATGAGCAGTTCTTC.

This clone has a single count. V gene TRBV30 combines with J gene TRBJ1-6; TRBD1 is a possible D gene (6 bases). The CDR3 runs 16 residues. The V and J ends lost 2 bases and 1 base respectively, with 12 bases between them. Per germline, CDR1 GTSNPN and CDR2 SVGIG (reference sequence). The CDR3 is CAWSHPGTSYNSPLHF. The CDR3, as DNA: TGTGCCTGGAGTCATCCCGGGACATCCTATAATTCACCCCTCCACTTT. The entire variable domain, with the rest obtained from reference TRBV30 and TRBJ1-6, is as follows: SQTIHQWPATLVQPVGSPLSLECTVEGTSNPNLYWYRQAAGRGLQLLFYSVGIGQISSEVPQNLSASRPQDRQFILSSKKLLLSDSGFYLCAWSHPGTSYNSPLHFGNGTRLTVT.

In this sample, this clone turned up once. This chain uses TRBV2 with TRBJ1-5; TRBD1 aligns across 7 bases. The germline V gene has CDR1 SNHLY and CDR2 FYNNEI. V shed 5 bases, J shed 4 bases, and the junction held 8 bases outside the gene matches. The CDR3 runs to 15 residues. The CDR3 nucleotides are TGTGCCAGCAGTCTGCTCGGGACAGAAAATCAGCCCCAGCATTTT. Its protein is CASSLLGTENQPQHF.

This chain links TRBV7-9 with TRBJ1-2; D unclear. This CDR3 is built from 14 residues. Germline assignment: CDR1 SEHNR and CDR2 FQNEAQ (reference sequence). V was pared by 1 base and J by 0 bases, with 6 bases between. CDR3: CASSLDPANYGYTF. In DNA, the CDR3 is TGTGCCAGCAGCTTAGATCCAGCTAACTATGGCTACACCTTC.

This chain joins TRBV18 and TRBJ2-2; no clear D gene. The germline CDR1 and CDR2 sequences are KGHSH and LQKENI. This CDR3 spans 16 amino acids. V was pared by 4 bases and J by 0 bases, with 12 bases between. For the CDR3, the DNA is TGTGCCAGCTCACAACAGACAAGAACGAACACCGGGGAGCTGTTTTTT. It encodes CASSQQTRTNTGELFF.

This sequence joins TRBV7-9 and TRBJ2-3; TRBD2 matches 8 bases. V shed 5 bases, J shed 2 bases, and the junction held 9 bases outside the gene matches. This CDR3 spans 16 amino acids. Germline V gene data show CDR1 as SEHNR and CDR2 as FQNEAQ (reference sequence). In DNA, the CDR3 is TGTGCCAGCAGCGATGAAGCGGGGGTGTTCACAGATACGCAGTATTTT. It specifies CASSDEAGVFTDTQYF.

In this sample, this clone turned up once. The V call is TRBV7-9, the J call TRBJ1-2; D uncertain. The germline CDR1 and CDR2 sequences are SEHNR and FQNEAQ (reference sequence). There are 13 residues in the CDR3. V was cut by 2 bases and J by 5 bases, with 9 bases left in between. Here the CDR3 reads CASSLPSLYGYTF. CDR3 bases: TGTGCCAGCAGCTTACCCTCCCTATATGGCTACACCTTC.

The rearrangement uses TRBV7-2 and TRBJ1-2; 8 positions match TRBD1. With 5 bases clipped from V and 0 bases from J, the junction kept 11 bases outside the gene matches. The CDR3 runs to 17 residues. Per the germline V gene, CDR1 is SGHTA and CDR2 is FQGNSA. CDR3 in amino acids: CASSPRTGHIANYGYTF. The CDR3 DNA reads as TGTGCCAGCAGCCCCCGGACAGGGCATATCGCTAACTATGGCTACACCTTC.

The chain joins TRBV5-5 to TRBJ2-1; D gene ambiguous. Germline V gene data show CDR1 as SGHKS and CDR2 as YYEKEE (reference sequence). There are 17 residues in the CDR3. The V end was cut by 1 base, the J end by 0 bases, with 14 bases between. The CDR3 nucleotides read TGTGCCAGCAGCTTGTCTCCGTTAGAAAACTCCTACAATGAGCAGTTCTTC. It specifies CASSLSPLENSYNEQFF.